The present T cell receptor (beta chain) was sequenced within a study of T cells in Graves' hyperthyroidism and ophthalmopathy. General study points: Appearing also in blood were most of the thyroid clonotypes expanded above 0.001. For ophthalmopathy, model prediction preceded onset by a median roughly 5.9 months.

Those patients with uncontrolled infection, other autoimmune disease, pregnancy or lactation were excluded. In making diagnoses, clinical symptoms, serum thyroxine and TRAb, thyroid ultrasound and orbital computed tomography were all used. TCR beta CDR3 sequences were amplified from RNA transcripts. HTBI primers were used for first-round RT-PCR of the TCR CDR3. Using its own MiXCR run on the multiplex PCR reads, TCRdb lists one record per CDR3 protein. The table has more than 500,000 distinct CDR3 sequences, about 43% seen once. For this clonotype: Its target is not known.

The CDR3 length is 16 residues. In germline, CDR1 is PRHDT, CDR2 FYEKMQ (reference sequence). Trimming at V came to 6 bases and at J to 4 bases, leaving 12 bases not matched to a gene. The sequence was collected from an adult woman with Graves' disease, either hyperthyroidism or ophthalmopathy (not recorded which). The sequenced sample consisted of peripheral blood or thyroid tissue (not recorded which). This sequence joins TRBV13 and TRBJ2-3; 8 bases line up with TRBD1. The CDR3 is CASSFDQGARADTQYF. CDR3 nucleotides: TGTGCCAGCAGTTTCGACCAGGGGGCACGAGCAGATACGCAGTATTTT.